This T cell receptor beta chain was captured by sequencing in a study of blood T cell repertoires in COVID-19. Study in general: Acute-phase and convalescent COVID-19 samples originated in the United States, Italy and Spain.

V shed 4 bases, J shed 2 bases, and the junction held 3 bases outside the gene matches. Germline-derived CDR1 and CDR2 are SQVTM and ANQGSEA. This CDR3 has 14 amino acids. Original processing methods: Amplification from reference gene primers served as the basis for estimated nucleated cell counts. Repertoires were generated with immunoSEQ multiplex PCR, while TCRdb's copy carries only in-frame clones and drops some. V, J and clone size are those of that table, while D and trimming were read from the DNA. The sample contains about 200,000 clones, approximately 86% of which appear only once. Sequences were obtained from peripheral blood. The J gene is TRBJ2-5, the V gene TRBV29-1; 11 positions agree with TRBD2. The TCR sequence derives from a man aged 60-69 years with acute or convalescent COVID-19. CDR3 DNA: TGCAGCGTTGGGCTAGCGGGGGGTCAAGAGACCCAGTACTTC. It codes for CSVGLAGGQETQYF. The full variable domain, rest sourced from reference TRBV29-1 and TRBJ2-5, is SAVISQKPSRDICQRGTSLTIQCQVDSQVTMMFWYRQQPGQSLTLIATANQGSEATYESGFVIDKFPISRPNLTFSTLTVSNMSPEDSSIYLCSVGLAGGQETQYFGPGTRLLVL.